Listed below are T cell receptor beta chains from one sample, sequenced in a study of persistence of HIV-infected CD4 T cells. Sequencing was performed with immunoSEQ multiplex PCR; in TCRdb, only in-frame clones are kept and a portion is missing. In the table there are 35,000 to 40,000 clones, roughly 80% of which are singletons. No cognate antigen is known for these TCRs. The source material was CD4+ T cells sorted from PBMCs after 18-hour stimulation, sampled from a patient who received antiretroviral therapy. All receptors come from an adult man with HIV who was CMV-seropositive. Each CDR3 is given with its conserved first and last residue. D genes are given only for firm matches. Size tells how often a clone was seen (once, few, many) or the class of an expanded clone, and some rows leave it out.

>NA|NA|TRBJ2-7|TRBV19
TGTGCCAGTGGGGTGGGTGGACGGGGCGAGCAGTACTTC
CASGVGGRGEQYF
>TRBD1|NA|TRBJ2-3|TRBV10-3
TGTGCCATCAGTGAGATATGGGCGACAGGGGGCGTAGATACGCAGTATTTT
CAISEIWATGGVDTQYF
>TRBD1|NA|TRBJ1-5|TRBV24-1
TGTGCCACCAGTGACCCTGGGACAGGGAGCTCCAATCAGCCCCAGCATTTT
CATSDPGTGSSNQPQHF
>NA|NA|TRBJ2-5|TRBV5-1
TGCGCCAGCAGCGTTGGGGGCGGGGAAAGAAAGACCCAGTACTTC
CASSVGGGERKTQYF
>NA|NA|TRBJ1-3|TRBV30
TGTGCCTGGAGTAAGATCTCTGGAAACACCATATATTTT
CAWSKISGNTIYF
>NA|NA|TRBJ1-1|TRBV15
TGTGCCACCAGCACCCAAATGGGGACTGAAGCTTTCTTT
CATSTQMGTEAFF
>NA|NA|TRBJ1-1|TRBV9
TGTGCCAGCAGCCAGTTGACAGCCAACACTGAAGCTTTCTTT
CASSQLTANTEAFF
>NA|NA|TRBJ1-1|TRBV15
TGTGCCACCAGCAGAGTAGGACAAACTGAAGCTTTCTTT
CATSRVGQTEAFF
>NA|NA|TRBJ1-2|TRBV21-1
TGTGCCAGCAGCTCCGGGACGGCGGGAGGCGACTATGGCTACACCTTC
CASSSGTAGGDYGYTF
>NA|NA|TRBJ1-4|TRBV11-2
TGTGCCAGCAGCTTAGTATTGTCGACGCAGGGACAAGCTGAAAAACTGTTTTTT
CASSLVLSTQGQAEKLFF
>NA|NA|TRBJ1-4|TRBV5-1
TGCGCCAGCAGCTTGAATGATAAGGAAAAACTGTTTTTT
CASSLNDKEKLFF
>NA|NA|TRBJ1-3|TRBV2
TGTGCCAGCAGTGAAGCTGTAGGCCTCTCTGGAAACACCATATATTTT
CASSEAVGLSGNTIYF
>NA|NA|TRBJ2-7|TRBV28
TGTGCCAGCAGTTCCCTAGGAGGGCGCCGGCACGAGCAGTACTTC
CASSSLGGRRHEQYF
>NA|few|TRBJ2-7|TRBV10-3
TGTGCCATCAGTGAGAGTCAGAACTACGAGCAGTACTTC
CAISESQNYEQYF
>NA|NA|TRBJ2-7|TRBV7-9
TGTGCCAGCAGCACCCTACAGGGTTACGAGCAGTACTTC
CASSTLQGYEQYF
>NA|NA|TRBJ2-1|TRBV9
TGTGCCAGCAGCGTACTCCCGGACGTCAGCTCCTACAATGAGCAGTTCTTC
CASSVLPDVSSYNEQFF
>NA|NA|TRBJ1-6|TRBV6-5
TGTGCCATTTCAACGGGTGCTAATTCACCCCTCCACTTT
CAISTGANSPLHF
>TRBD1|NA|TRBJ1-5|TRBV4-1
TGCGCCAGCAGCCAAACCTTAGGACAGGGAGCCTCCCAGCCCCAGCATTTT
CASSQTLGQGASQPQHF
>NA|NA|TRBJ2-1|TRBV2
TGTGCCAGCTGGGGGGGGGCGGGGCGTGAGCAGTTCTTC
CASWGGAGREQFF
>NA|NA|TRBJ2-7|TRBV7-2
TGTGCCAGCAGCTTACGCTGGTCAGGGTCCTACGAGCAGTACTTC
CASSLRWSGSYEQYF
>NA|NA|TRBJ1-4|TRBV14
TGTGCCAGCAGCTCGGACCTCCGACTGTTTTTT
CASSSDLRLFF
>NA|NA|TRBJ2-7|TRBV18
TGTGCCAGCTCACCCCACATGGAGGCCCAATTTTACGAGCAGTACTTC
CASSPHMEAQFYEQYF
>NA|NA|TRBJ2-2|TRBV3-1/TRBV3-2
TGTGCCAGCAGCCGCACCGACGGGAACACCGGGGAGCTGTTTTTT
CASSRTDGNTGELFF
>TRBD1|NA|TRBJ1-3|TRBV6-5
TGTGCCAGCAGTTACTCCCCGGGACAGGGAGGAAACACCATATATTTT
CASSYSPGQGGNTIYF
>TRBD1|NA|TRBJ1-1|TRBV18
TGTGCCAGCTCACCAAGTGGACAGGGTAAGACTGAAGCTTTCTTT
CASSPSGQGKTEAFF
>NA|NA|TRBJ2-3|TRBV5-1
TGCGCCAGCAGCTTGGATCCTCTCCTCACAGATACGCAGTATTTT
CASSLDPLLTDTQYF
>NA|NA|TRBJ2-7|TRBV9
TGTGCCAGCAGCCCCACTTACGGACAGTCAGCGACCTACGAGCAGTACTTC
CASSPTYGQSATYEQYF
>NA|NA|TRBJ1-2|TRBV6-1
TGTGCCAGCAGTGACCCCGACAGGTGGGGGGAGGGCTACACCTTC
CASSDPDRWGEGYTF
>NA|NA|TRBJ2-7|TRBV28
TGTGCCAGCAGTTTCGGACAGTACTCCTACGAGCAGTACTTC
CASSFGQYSYEQYF
>NA|NA|TRBJ1-3|TRBV18
TGTGCCAGCTCACCACCTTCCGGTAACGGAAACACCATATATTTT
CASSPPSGNGNTIYF
>TRBD1|NA|TRBJ1-2|TRBV4-1
TGCGCCAGCAGCGAAGGACAGGGAACGTATGGCTACACCTTC
CASSEGQGTYGYTF
>TRBD1|NA|TRBJ1-4|TRBV18
TGTGCCAGCTCCCAAGCGGGACAGGGGGCAACTAATGAAAAACTGTTTTTT
CASSQAGQGATNEKLFF
>NA|NA|TRBJ1-2|TRBV4-2
TGTGCCAGCAGCCAAGAGGCTCCGGGTGGACATGGCTACACCTTC
CASSQEAPGGHGYTF